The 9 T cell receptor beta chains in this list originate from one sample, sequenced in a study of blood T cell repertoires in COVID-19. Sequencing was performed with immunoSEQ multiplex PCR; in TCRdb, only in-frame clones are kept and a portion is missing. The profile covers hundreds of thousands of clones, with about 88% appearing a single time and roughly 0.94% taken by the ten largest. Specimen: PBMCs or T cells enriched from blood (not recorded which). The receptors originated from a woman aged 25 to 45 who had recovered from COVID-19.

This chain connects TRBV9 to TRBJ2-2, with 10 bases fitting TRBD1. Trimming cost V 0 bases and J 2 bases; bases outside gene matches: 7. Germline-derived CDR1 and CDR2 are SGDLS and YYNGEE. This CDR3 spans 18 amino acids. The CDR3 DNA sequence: TGTGCCAGCAGCGTAGGACCCCGGACAGGGGGAAACACCGGGGAGCTGTTTTTT. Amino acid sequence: CASSVGPRTGGNTGELFF.

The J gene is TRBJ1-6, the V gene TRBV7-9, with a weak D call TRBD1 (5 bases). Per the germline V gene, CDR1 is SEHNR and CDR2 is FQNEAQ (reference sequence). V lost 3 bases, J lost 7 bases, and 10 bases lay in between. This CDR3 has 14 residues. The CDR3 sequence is CASSLQGWNSPLHF. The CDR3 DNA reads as TGTGCCAGCAGCTTGCAGGGTTGGAATTCACCCCTCCACTTT. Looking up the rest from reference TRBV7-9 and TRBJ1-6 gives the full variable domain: DTGVSQNPRHKITKRGQNVTFRCDPISEHNRLYWYRQTLGQGPEFLTYFQNEAQLEKSRLLSDRFSAERPKGSFSTLEIQRTEQGDSAMYLCASSLQGWNSPLHFGNGTRLTVT.

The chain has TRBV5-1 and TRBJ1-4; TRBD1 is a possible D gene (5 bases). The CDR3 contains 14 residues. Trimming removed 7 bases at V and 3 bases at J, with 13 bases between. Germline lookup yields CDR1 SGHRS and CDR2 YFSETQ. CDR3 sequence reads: CASSRGGSNEKLFF. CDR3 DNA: TGCGCCAGCTCACGCGGGGGATCTAATGAAAAACTGTTTTTT. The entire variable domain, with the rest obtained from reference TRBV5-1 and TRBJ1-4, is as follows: KAGVTQTPRYLIKTRGQQVTLSCSPISGHRSVSWYQQTPGQGLQFLFEYFSETQRNKGNFPGRFSGRQFSNSRSEMNVSTLELGDSALYLCASSRGGSNEKLFFGSGTQLSVL.

The CDR3 nucleotides are TGTGCCACCTATGGGGGGATTAGTTCGAATGGCTACACCTTC. It translates to CATYGGISSNGYTF. The chain employs TRBV10-3 and TRBJ1-2; D is possibly TRBD1 (5 bases). The CDR3 runs to 14 residues. Trimming cost V 10 bases and J 6 bases, with 21 bases left between them. CDR1 and CDR2 from the germline V gene are ENHRY and SYGVKD.

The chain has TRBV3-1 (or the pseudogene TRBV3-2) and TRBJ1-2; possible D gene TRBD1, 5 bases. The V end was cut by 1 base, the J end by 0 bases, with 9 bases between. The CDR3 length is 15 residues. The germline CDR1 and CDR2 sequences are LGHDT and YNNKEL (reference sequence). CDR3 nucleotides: TGTGCCAGCAGCCAAGTATCGGGGGCTAACTATGGCTACACCTTC. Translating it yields CASSQVSGANYGYTF.

The CDR3 nucleotides read TGCGCCAGCAGGGCCTCCGCGAACACCGGGGAGCTGTTTTTT. Its protein product is CASRASANTGELFF. The gene calls are TRBV10-1 and TRBJ2-2; D gene unclear. There are 14 residues in the CDR3. V lost 6 bases and J lost 0, with 8 bases in between. From germline, CDR1 is WNHNN and CDR2 SYGVQD (reference sequence).

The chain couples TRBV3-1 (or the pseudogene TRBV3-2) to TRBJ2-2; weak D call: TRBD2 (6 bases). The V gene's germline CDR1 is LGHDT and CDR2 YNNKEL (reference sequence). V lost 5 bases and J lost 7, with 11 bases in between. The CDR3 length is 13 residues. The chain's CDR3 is CASSTAGGGELFF. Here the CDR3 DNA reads TGTGCCAGCAGCACGGCCGGGGGCGGGGAGCTGTTTTTT.

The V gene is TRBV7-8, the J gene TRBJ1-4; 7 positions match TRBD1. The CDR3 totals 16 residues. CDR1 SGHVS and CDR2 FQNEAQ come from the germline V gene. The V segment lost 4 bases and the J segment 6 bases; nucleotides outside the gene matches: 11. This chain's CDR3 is CASSSEGRGYYEKLFF. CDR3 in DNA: TGTGCCAGCAGCTCCGAGGGCAGGGGGTATTATGAAAAACTGTTTTTT.

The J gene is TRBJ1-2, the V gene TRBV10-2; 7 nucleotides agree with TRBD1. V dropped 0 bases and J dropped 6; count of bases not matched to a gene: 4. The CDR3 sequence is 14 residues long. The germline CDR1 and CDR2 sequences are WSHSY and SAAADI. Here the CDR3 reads CASSESVGGDGYTF. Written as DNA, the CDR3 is TGCGCCAGCAGTGAGTCGGTAGGGGGCGATGGCTACACCTTC.